A selection of T cell receptor beta chains follows, all from one sample in a study of human T cells and chemical hapten exposure. One entry per CDR3 protein, called by TCRdb with MiXCR from the RACE reads. The sample yields some 300,000 distinct CDR3 sequences, around 5.5% seen once. Sample: whole blood, taken in connection with sensitization to the hapten diphenylcyclopropenone (DPC). The receptor source for this set is a woman aged 18-29 years with alopecia areata. Some clones in this sample may be carry-over from other donors' samples. Both conserved end residues are part of each CDR3. A D gene is named only where the DNA matches it firmly. A row's size may be missing; if present it is once, few, many or a size class.

CDR3nt | CDR3aa | v_gene | d_gene | abundance | j_gene
TGTGCCAGCAGTTACTTGGCAGGGAACTATGGCTACACCTTC | CASSYLAGNYGYTF | TRBV6-6 | NA | NA | TRBJ1-2
TGTGCCAGCAGTTCAGGGGTAACCCTGAACACTGAAGCTTTCTTT | CASSSGVTLNTEAFF | TRBV27 | NA | few | TRBJ1-1
TGCGCCAGCAGCGGTACCGGGACTCAGTACCAAGAGACCCAGTACTTC | CASSGTGTQYQETQYF | TRBV5-1 | NA | NA | TRBJ2-5
TGTGCCACCCGCGCAGGGGGCTACGCTGAAGCTTTCTTT | CATRAGGYAEAFF | TRBV12-3/TRBV12-4 | TRBD1 | NA | TRBJ1-1
TGCGCCAGCAGCCAACCCGGGACAGGGATAAGGGAGCAGTACTTC | CASSQPGTGIREQYF | TRBV4-1 | TRBD1 | many | TRBJ2-7
TGTGCCAGCAGTCCCCGTGGGGGTTCACCCCTCCACTTT | CASSPRGGSPLHF | TRBV12-3/TRBV12-4 | NA | NA | TRBJ1-6
TGTGCCAGCATCCCGAAGGGGGGGCACACTGAAGCTTTCTTT | CASIPKGGHTEAFF | TRBV7-2 | NA | many | TRBJ1-1
TGTGCCAGCAGTTACAAGGGGGCCGAGAGCAATCAGCCCCAGCATTTT | CASSYKGAESNQPQHF | TRBV6-6 | TRBD1 | few | TRBJ1-5
TGCGCCAGCAGCTGGGGACAGGAGGGGACTGAAGCTTTCTTT | CASSWGQEGTEAFF | TRBV5-1 | TRBD1 | many | TRBJ1-1
TGTGCCAGCAGCTTGGCAGGGTACAAGCGCCAGCCCCAGCATTTT | CASSLAGYKRQPQHF | TRBV5-6 | NA | few | TRBJ1-5
TGTGCCAGCAGTTCTGGCCCCTTCCGGGACAGGGATCGCCCCGAGTACTTC | CASSSGPFRDRDRPEYF | TRBV6-2/TRBV6-3 | TRBD1 | few | TRBJ2-4
TGCGCCAGCAGCCAAGCGGGGGGGGGTGAGCAGTTCTTC | CASSQAGGGEQFF | TRBV4-1 | TRBD2 | many | TRBJ2-1
TGTGCCAGCAACGACTTACCCTCGAACGAGCAGTACTTC | CASNDLPSNEQYF | TRBV12-3/TRBV12-4 | NA | few | TRBJ2-7
TGTGCCAGCAGCAAACGGGGGCGGAGGAATCAGCCCCAGCATTTT | CASSKRGRRNQPQHF | TRBV21-1 | NA | few | TRBJ1-5
TGTGCCAGCAGTTATGACTCCGGTAGCAATCAGCCCCAGCATTTT | CASSYDSGSNQPQHF | TRBV6-2/TRBV6-3 | NA | few | TRBJ1-5
TGTGCCAGCAGCCTAGGTAGGCGGGGTGTCGAGCAGTACTTC | CASSLGRRGVEQYF | TRBV3-1 | NA | many | TRBJ2-7
TGTGCCAGCAGTTTCACAGGGAGGACTGAAGCTTTCTTT | CASSFTGRTEAFF | TRBV12-3/TRBV12-4 | NA | many | TRBJ1-1
TGTGCCAGCAGTAACCTAGCGGGGCCCCCACAAGATACGCAGTATTTT | CASSNLAGPPQDTQYF | TRBV4-2 | TRBD2 | many | TRBJ2-3
TGTGCCACCAGTGAGGGCGCTTACACAGATACGCAGTATTTT | CATSEGAYTDTQYF | TRBV24-1 | NA | NA | TRBJ2-3
TGTGCCAGCAGCGCACGATCAATCCGGGACAGGTATAACAATGAGCAGTTCTTC | CASSARSIRDRYNNEQFF | TRBV7-6 | TRBD1 | many | TRBJ2-1
TGTGCCAGCAGTTCCTACAGGGGCTTTTACGAGCAGTACTTC | CASSSYRGFYEQYF | TRBV12-3/TRBV12-4 | TRBD1 | NA | TRBJ2-7
TGTGCCAGCAGTTTAGCGGGATCCCCAGATACGCAGTATTTT | CASSLAGSPDTQYF | TRBV28 | NA | NA | TRBJ2-3
TGTGCCAGCAGCGTATTCGGGGGGCGGAATTCACCCCTCCACTTT | CASSVFGGRNSPLHF | TRBV9 | NA | NA | TRBJ1-6
TGCAGTGCTAGAGGAGGGGGTGGTACAGTCCCGCGTGATACGCAGTATTTT | CSARGGGGTVPRDTQYF | TRBV20-1 | NA | NA | TRBJ2-3
TGTGCCAGCAGTTACAGGACAGTTAACACCGGGGAGCTGTTTTTT | CASSYRTVNTGELFF | TRBV6-2/TRBV6-3 | NA | many | TRBJ2-2
TGTGCCAGCAGCGGGACATCAAACTCCTACAATGAGCAGTTCTTC | CASSGTSNSYNEQFF | TRBV7-9 | NA | few | TRBJ2-1
TGTGCCAGCAGTACCGGGACACCCCAAGAGGGGCTGAACACCGGGGAGCTGTTTTTT | CASSTGTPQEGLNTGELFF | TRBV13 | NA | many | TRBJ2-2
TGTGCCAGCAGTGCGAGGAAGGTGGATCAGCCCCAGCATTTT | CASSARKVDQPQHF | TRBV6-1 | NA | many | TRBJ1-5
TGTGCCAGCAGTCCCTGGACAGGAGATAATCAGCCCCAGCATTTT | CASSPWTGDNQPQHF | TRBV27 | TRBD1 | many | TRBJ1-5
TGTGCCAGCAGCCAAGGGACTAGCGGGGGGGTAGAGACCCAGTACTTC | CASSQGTSGGVETQYF | TRBV4-2 | TRBD2 | NA | TRBJ2-5
TGCAGTGCTAGAGATGGGAGGACCTACACAGATACGCAGTATTTT | CSARDGRTYTDTQYF | TRBV20-1 | NA | many | TRBJ2-3
TGTGCCAGCCGTCGGCCGGACCTCACCGAGCAGTACTTC | CASRRPDLTEQYF | TRBV7-9 | NA | NA | TRBJ2-7
TGTGCCAGCAGCTTAGTCCCTAGCGGGGTCTCTGGGGCCAACGTCCTGACTTTC | CASSLVPSGVSGANVLTF | TRBV7-2 | TRBD2 | many | TRBJ2-6
TGTGCCACCAGCAGGTGGGACTTGATGAACACTGAAGCTTTCTTT | CATSRWDLMNTEAFF | TRBV15 | NA | NA | TRBJ1-1
TGCGCCAGCAGCCCCTCTTTAGACAGGGGGACAGATACGCAGTATTTT | CASSPSLDRGTDTQYF | TRBV5-1 | TRBD1 | many | TRBJ2-3
TGTGCCAGCAGTTTATTCGGACTAGCGGTGAGCTACAATGAGCAGTTCTTC | CASSLFGLAVSYNEQFF | TRBV6-2/TRBV6-3 | TRBD2 | few | TRBJ2-1
TGTGCCAGCAGTTTAGGCTACCAGGGGCCCACAGATACGCAGTATTTT | CASSLGYQGPTDTQYF | TRBV12-3/TRBV12-4 | NA | many | TRBJ2-3
TGTGCCAGCAGCCAAGCGCGGGGGTCCTACGAGCAGTACTTC | CASSQARGSYEQYF | TRBV3-1 | TRBD2 | few | TRBJ2-7
TGTGCCAGCAGCCAAAGGGCGGGACAAGAGACCCAGTACTTC | CASSQRAGQETQYF | TRBV28 | NA | few | TRBJ2-5
TGTGCCAGCCGCAAATCGATAGGATCCTACGAGCAGTACTTC | CASRKSIGSYEQYF | TRBV28 | NA | NA | TRBJ2-7
TGTGCCAGCAGTACACTAGCGGACTATGGCTACACCTTC | CASSTLADYGYTF | TRBV6-1 | NA | many | TRBJ1-2
TGTGCCAGCAGTTACTTACGGGGGGGCAGAGAGCAGTACTTC | CASSYLRGGREQYF | TRBV6-5 | TRBD2 | NA | TRBJ2-7
TGTGCCAGCAGCCCTCTTACCGGGACTAGCGCTGCTGGACAAGAGACCCAGTACTTC | CASSPLTGTSAAGQETQYF | TRBV7-9 | TRBD2 | many | TRBJ2-5
TGCAGCGTTCAGACTACCGGGACAGGGGTTCAGGATACGCAGTATTTT | CSVQTTGTGVQDTQYF | TRBV29-1 | TRBD1 | few | TRBJ2-3
TGTGCCAGCAGCTTATCCATAGACAGGGCCTTGTACAATGAGCAGTTCTTC | CASSLSIDRALYNEQFF | TRBV7-8 | TRBD1 | NA | TRBJ2-1
TGTGCCAGCAGCTTAAGAAGGACAGCTTACAATGAGCAGTTCTTC | CASSLRRTAYNEQFF | TRBV11-3 | NA | few | TRBJ2-1
TGTGCCAGCAGCTTAGAGGGTCAAGAGACCCAGTACTTC | CASSLEGQETQYF | TRBV7-2 | NA | many | TRBJ2-5
TGCGCCAGCAGCCAGTACATACAGGGGGGAGCTTTCTTT | CASSQYIQGGAFF | TRBV4-1 | TRBD1 | NA | TRBJ1-1
TGCGCCAGCAGTTATTTCGGATCCGACGAGCAGTACTTC | CASSYFGSDEQYF | TRBV5-1 | NA | NA | TRBJ2-7
TGCGCCAGCAGCTCACAGGGTATAGGGGGTGCTTCACCCCTCCACTTT | CASSSQGIGGASPLHF | TRBV5-1 | NA | many | TRBJ1-6
TGTGCCACTCAGCCCTTACGACAAGTAACGAGCTCCTACAATGAGCAGTTCTTC | CATQPLRQVTSSYNEQFF | TRBV3-1 | NA | few | TRBJ2-1
TGTGCCAGCAGCCAAGTTTTGGGACAGGGGATAGATACGCAGTATTTT | CASSQVLGQGIDTQYF | TRBV3-1 | TRBD1 | NA | TRBJ2-3
TGCAGTGCGCCAGGACAGGGGATAACAGAGACTAATGAAAAACTGTTTTTT | CSAPGQGITETNEKLFF | TRBV20-1 | TRBD1 | NA | TRBJ1-4
TGTGCCAGCAGCCGGGCTCGGGCCACTGAAGCTTTCTTT | CASSRARATEAFF | TRBV3-1 | NA | few | TRBJ1-1
TGTGCCAGCAGCTTGTTTGAGAGGGAGACCCAGTACTTC | CASSLFERETQYF | TRBV7-3 | NA | few | TRBJ2-5
TGTGCCAGCCAGAAAGGGTCTGGATACACCATATATTTT | CASQKGSGYTIYF | TRBV6-6 | NA | NA | TRBJ1-3
TGTGCCAGCAGCGTACAGGGGGCGTTTAATGAAAAACTGTTTTTT | CASSVQGAFNEKLFF | TRBV9 | TRBD1 | few | TRBJ1-4
TGTGCCAGCAGTTTAGGGGGCCGGAGTCGCCGGGGCACTGAAGCTTTCTTT | CASSLGGRSRRGTEAFF | TRBV12-3/TRBV12-4 | NA | many | TRBJ1-1
TGTGCCAGCAGTACCGGGACAGGGAATCAGCCCCAGCATTTT | CASSTGTGNQPQHF | TRBV6-6 | TRBD1 | many | TRBJ1-5